The 24 T cell receptor beta chains presented below share a single source sample, sequenced in a study of early T cells in non-severe SARS-CoV-2 infection. Using its own MiXCR run on the 5' RACE reads, TCRdb lists one record per CDR3 protein. The sample yields 75,000 to 80,000 distinct CDR3 sequences, approximately 10% seen once. The source was whole blood, collected at baseline. These receptors all come from an adult who was a healthcare worker with PCR-confirmed SARS-CoV-2 infection or an uninfected control (not recorded which).

The V gene is TRBV29-1, the J gene TRBJ2-3; 13 bases are a match to TRBD2. This CDR3 has 16 residues. Trimming at V came to 6 bases and at J to 0 bases, leaving 6 bases not matched to a gene. CDR1 is SQVTM, CDR2 ANQGSEA, per germline. For the CDR3, the DNA is TGCAGCGTAGCCGGGACTAGCGGGGAGAGCACAGATACGCAGTATTTT. It encodes CSVAGTSGESTDTQYF.

This chain connects TRBV29-1 to TRBJ1-3, with D possibly matching TRBD1 (5 bases). CDR3 size: 15 residues. The germline V and J ends were trimmed by 0 bases and 2 bases, with 11 bases remaining between them. Per germline, CDR1 SQVTM and CDR2 ANQGSEA. The CDR3 reads CSVEEGPRTGNTIYF. The DNA of the CDR3 is TGCAGCGTTGAAGAGGGACCGCGGACTGGAAACACCATATATTTT.

This chain uses TRBV9 with TRBJ2-3; 8 nucleotides agree with TRBD2. The CDR3 runs 15 residues. Germline V gene sequence: CDR1 SGDLS, CDR2 YYNGEE. Unmatched junction bases numbered 3, after V lost 2 bases and J lost 1 base. CDR3 in amino acids: CASSVVTSGTDTQYF. CDR3 nucleotides: TGTGCCAGCAGCGTTGTGACTAGCGGCACAGATACGCAGTATTTT.

This clonotype was found many times. This rearrangement joins TRBV6-5 to TRBJ2-7, with TRBD1 identical over 8 bases. In germline, CDR1 is MNHEY, CDR2 SVGAGI. Trimming at V came to 2 bases and at J to 2 bases, leaving 5 bases not matched to a gene. The CDR3 has 15 amino acids. The CDR3: CASSYGPGGAYEQYF. CDR3 DNA sequence: TGTGCCAGCAGTTACGGGCCAGGGGGCGCCTACGAGCAGTACTTC.

This clonotype was seen only a few times. V and J are TRBV28 and TRBJ1-4; D is undetermined. The V end was cut by 3 bases, the J end by 3 bases, with 8 bases between. Germline loops: CDR1 MDHEN, CDR2 SYDVKM. This CDR3 has 14 residues. CDR3 region: CASSLAAANEKLFF. In nucleotides, the CDR3 is TGTGCCAGCAGTTTGGCAGCTGCTAATGAAAAACTGTTTTTT.

This clonotype was seen a few times. The chain links TRBV5-4 to TRBJ2-1, with D maybe TRBD1 (7 bases). The length of the CDR3 is 15 residues. The germline V gene encodes CDR1 SGHNT and CDR2 YYREEE (reference sequence). Trimming stripped 4 bases from V and 6 bases from J, with 17 bases between. CDR3 nucleotides: TGTGCCAGCAGCCTCAACAGGGGAGGAAGCAATGAGCAGTTCTTC. This translates into CASSLNRGGSNEQFF.

This clonotype has more than one count but fewer than ten. This chain connects TRBV20-1 to TRBJ2-7; D gene ambiguous. The V gene lost 1 base and the J gene lost 2 bases, with 3 bases spanning the gap. The CDR3 runs 11 residues. The V gene's germline CDR1 is DFQATT and CDR2 SNEGSKA (reference sequence). The CDR3 DNA is TGCAGTGCTAGAGGGACCTACGAGCAGTACTTC. Protein: CSARGTYEQYF.

This clonotype occurred many times. This sequence joins TRBV5-8 and TRBJ1-4, with D possibly matching TRBD1 (5 bases). This CDR3 is 17 amino acids long. Deletions cut 1 base from V and 3 bases from J, with 16 bases between. Per the germline V gene, CDR1 is SGHTS and CDR2 is YDEGEE. In DNA form, the CDR3 reads TGTGCCAGCAGCTTGAATTTCGGGACCGAACCTAATGAAAAACTGTTTTTT. Translating it yields CASSLNFGTEPNEKLFF. Full variable domain (remainder filled in from reference TRBV5-8 and TRBJ1-4): EAGVTQSPTHLIKTRGQQATLRCSPISGHTSVYWYQQALGLGLQFLLWYDEGEERNRGNFPPRFSGRQFPNYSSELNVNALELEDSALYLCASSLNFGTEPNEKLFFGSGTQLSVL.

Only a few counts were recorded for this clonotype. The V gene is TRBV25-1, the J gene TRBJ2-3, with 8 bases matching TRBD1. The germline gives CDR1 MGHDK, CDR2 SYGVNS. The CDR3 totals 15 residues. Unmatched junction bases numbered 5, after V lost 4 bases and J lost 2 bases. CDR3: CASSADRGLTDTQYF. Here the CDR3 DNA reads TGTGCCAGCAGTGCCGACAGGGGCCTCACAGATACGCAGTATTTT. Full variable domain (rest looked up from reference TRBV25-1 and TRBJ2-3): EADIYQTPRYLVIGTGKKITLECSQTMGHDKMYWYQQDPGMELHLIHYSYGVNSTEKGDLSSESTVSRIRTEHFPLTLESARPSHTSQYLCASSADRGLTDTQYFGPGTRLTVL.

The chain links TRBV9 to TRBJ2-3; the match to TRBD1 covers 8 bases. The CDR3 loop spans 16 amino acids. The germline V gene encodes CDR1 SGDLS and CDR2 YYNGEE. The junction had 10 bases not matched to a gene; V was cut back by 2 bases and J by 5 bases. The CDR3: CASSVMTGVLRDTQYF. In DNA form, the CDR3 reads TGTGCCAGCAGCGTTATGACAGGGGTCTTGAGAGATACGCAGTATTTT. Full variable domain (rest looked up from reference TRBV9 and TRBJ2-3): DSGVTQTPKHLITATGQRVTLRCSPRSGDLSVYWYQQSLDQGLQFLIQYYNGEERAKGNILERFSAQQFPDLHSELNLSSLELGDSALYFCASSVMTGVLRDTQYFGPGTRLTVL.

V usage is TRBV20-1 and J usage is TRBJ2-5; 9 bases align to TRBD2. Per germline, CDR1 DFQATT and CDR2 SNEGSKA (reference sequence). With V trimmed by 6 bases and J by 5 bases, 16 bases remained unmatched. The CDR3 totals 16 residues. The CDR3 DNA follows: TGCAGTGCCATACCTAGCGGGGCCCTCCTGGGCGAGACCCAGTACTTC. Its translation: CSAIPSGALLGETQYF.

This clonotype occurred many times. The chain links TRBV7-2 to TRBJ2-7; 12 bases agree with TRBD2. This CDR3 contains 14 residues. Germline V gene lookup returns CDR1 SGHTA and CDR2 FQGNSA. V lost 4 bases and J lost 4; bases outside the gene matches: 2. The CDR3, as DNA: TGTGCCAGCAGCTCCCTAGCGGGGGGGTACGAGCAGTACTTC. Amino acid sequence: CASSSLAGGYEQYF.

The chain couples TRBV11-2 to TRBJ1-2, with D uncertain. The V and J ends lost 8 bases and 2 bases respectively, with 18 bases between them. Germline V CDR1 and CDR2: SGHAT, FQNNGV. The CDR3 is 15 residues long. CDR3 sequence reads: CASSSVSSLNYGYTF. The DNA for the CDR3 is TGTGCCAGCTCCTCCGTGAGCAGCCTAAACTATGGCTACACCTTC.

This clonotype occurred a few times. The chain joins TRBV21-1 to TRBJ1-1. TRBV21-1 is labeled a pseudogene. CDR3 length: 16 amino acids. CDR3 in amino acids: CASTTRRESMNTEAFF. The CDR3 DNA reads TGTGCCAGCACAACCCGACGGGAGAGCATGAACACTGAAGCTTTCTTT.

The chain combines TRBV7-2 with TRBJ1-5, with unresolved D. The ends were cut back, 5 bases at V and 3 bases at J, with 8 bases in the middle. Per germline, CDR1 SGHTA and CDR2 FQGNSA. This CDR3 is built from 13 residues. CDR3 in amino acids: CASSIDYNQPQHF. Here the CDR3 DNA reads TGTGCCAGCAGCATAGATTACAATCAGCCCCAGCATTTT.

The chain has TRBV20-1 and TRBJ1-1, with 7 bases aligning to TRBD1. CDR1 and CDR2 from the germline V gene are DFQATT and SNEGSKA (reference sequence). V trimming: 5 bases; J trimming: 6 bases; junction bases outside the gene matches: 6. This CDR3 comprises 12 residues. The CDR3 DNA reads TGCAGTGCTCAACAGGGGTTATCTGAAGCTTTCTTT. Its translation is CSAQQGLSEAFF.

This clonotype was seen at least ten times. The CDR3 spells CSAELQAGANTGELFF. The DNA of the CDR3 is TGCAGTGCTGAACTCCAAGCGGGGGCCAACACCGGGGAGCTGTTTTTT. The chain is built from TRBV20-1 and TRBJ2-2, with TRBD2 matching 8 bases. The CDR3 spans 16 residues. J lost 2 bases, V lost 5 bases, and 10 bases had no gene match. Germline CDR1 and CDR2: DFQATT and SNEGSKA (reference sequence).

In this sample, this clonotype turned up many times. CDR3 protein: CASSLGFAGSEDTQYF. DNA for the CDR3: TGTGCCAGCAGCTTAGGATTTGCGGGGTCGGAAGATACGCAGTATTTT. V is TRBV7-2 and J is TRBJ2-3, with D maybe TRBD2 (6 bases). CDR3 size: 16 residues. The ends were cut back, 1 base at V and 5 bases at J, with 16 bases in the middle. Germline CDR1 is SGHTA and CDR2 is FQGNSA.

The chain couples TRBV2 to TRBJ2-5; the D gene could be TRBD1 or TRBD2 (5 bases each). The CDR3 is 14 amino acids. V dropped 5 bases and J dropped 1 base, with 11 bases sitting between them. Germline assignment: CDR1 SNHLY and CDR2 FYNNEI. The DNA for the CDR3 is TGTGCCAGCAGTCGTTTGGGACCCCAAGAGACCCAGTACTTC. Its protein is CASSRLGPQETQYF. Full variable domain (rest looked up from reference TRBV2 and TRBJ2-5): EPEVTQTPSHQVTQMGQEVILRCVPISNHLYFYWYRQILGQKVEFLVSFYNNEISEKSEIFDDQFSVERPDGSNFTLKIRSTKLEDSAMYFCASSRLGPQETQYFGPGTRLLVL.

The J gene is TRBJ2-7, the V gene TRBV5-1; possible D gene TRBD2, 5 bases. CDR1 and CDR2 from the germline V gene are SGHRS and YFSETQ. There are 14 residues in the CDR3. V lost 2 bases, J lost 6 bases, and 15 bases lay in between. CDR3 residues: CASSFDEARGEQYF. CDR3 in DNA: TGCGCCAGCAGCTTCGACGAGGCCCGGGGCGAGCAGTACTTC.

The chain combines TRBV7-2 with TRBJ2-1; tentatively, D is TRBD1 (6 bases). The CDR3 is 20 amino acids. Germline V gives CDR1 SGHTA, CDR2 FQGNSA. V lost 3 bases, J lost 7 bases, and 31 bases lay in between. CDR3 coding DNA: TGTGCCAGCAGCTTCCAAAGGGACACCTGGGGCGACGGGAAACGGAATGAGCAGTTCTTC. As protein: CASSFQRDTWGDGKRNEQFF.

This clonotype was detected only a few times. This CDR3 reads CASSVGGRDQPQHF. CDR3 in DNA: TGTGCCAGCAGTGTGGGGGGTCGAGATCAGCCCCAGCATTTT. The rearrangement uses TRBV28 and TRBJ1-5; TRBD1 might be the D (5 bases). Looked up from germline, CDR1 is MDHEN and CDR2 is SYDVKM. The CDR3 contains 14 residues. V lost 5 bases and J lost 5, with 13 bases in between.

The chain couples TRBV30 to TRBJ2-7; D gene unclear. V gave up 5 bases and J gave up 0 bases, with 8 bases separating them. The CDR3 sequence is 12 residues long. Germline CDR1 is GTSNPN and CDR2 is SVGIG (reference sequence). CDR3 in amino acids: CAWSGGSYEQYF. For the CDR3, the DNA is TGTGCCTGGTCCGGCGGCTCCTACGAGCAGTACTTC.

This clonotype came up a few times. At one of its ends the junction is not consistent with the germline gene, which may arise from a read error. This chain joins TRBV7-9 and TRBJ1-5; maybe TRBD1 (6 bases). CDR1 and CDR2 (germline): SEHNR, FQNEAQ (reference sequence). The CDR3 length is 14 residues. The CDR3 region has the DNA TGTGCCAGCAGTTTAGAGGGGGGGAGCCAGCCCCAGCATTTT. Translating it yields CASSLEGGSQPQHF. Based on the CDR3 plus reference TRBV7-9 and TRBJ1-5, the full variable domain is DTGVSQNPRHKITKRGQNVTFRCDPISEHNRLYWYRQTLGQGPEFLTYFQNEAQLEKSRLLSDRFSAERPKGSFSTLEIQRTEQGDSAMYLCASSLEGGSQPQHFGDGTRLSIL.